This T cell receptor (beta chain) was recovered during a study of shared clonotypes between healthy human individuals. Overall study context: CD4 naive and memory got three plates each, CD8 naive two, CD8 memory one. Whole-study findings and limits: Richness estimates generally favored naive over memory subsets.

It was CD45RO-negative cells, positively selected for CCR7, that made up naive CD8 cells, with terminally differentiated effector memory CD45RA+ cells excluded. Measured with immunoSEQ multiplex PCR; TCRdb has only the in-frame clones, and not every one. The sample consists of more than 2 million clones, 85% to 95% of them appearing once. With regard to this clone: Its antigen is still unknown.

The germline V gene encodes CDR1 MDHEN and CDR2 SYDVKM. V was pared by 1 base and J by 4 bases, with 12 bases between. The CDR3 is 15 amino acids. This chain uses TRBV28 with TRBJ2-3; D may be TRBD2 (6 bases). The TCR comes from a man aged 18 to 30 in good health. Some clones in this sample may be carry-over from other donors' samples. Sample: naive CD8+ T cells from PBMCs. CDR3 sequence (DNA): TGTGCCAGCAGTTTATATGGCGGGACCTCAGATACGCAGTATTTT. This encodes CASSLYGGTSDTQYF.